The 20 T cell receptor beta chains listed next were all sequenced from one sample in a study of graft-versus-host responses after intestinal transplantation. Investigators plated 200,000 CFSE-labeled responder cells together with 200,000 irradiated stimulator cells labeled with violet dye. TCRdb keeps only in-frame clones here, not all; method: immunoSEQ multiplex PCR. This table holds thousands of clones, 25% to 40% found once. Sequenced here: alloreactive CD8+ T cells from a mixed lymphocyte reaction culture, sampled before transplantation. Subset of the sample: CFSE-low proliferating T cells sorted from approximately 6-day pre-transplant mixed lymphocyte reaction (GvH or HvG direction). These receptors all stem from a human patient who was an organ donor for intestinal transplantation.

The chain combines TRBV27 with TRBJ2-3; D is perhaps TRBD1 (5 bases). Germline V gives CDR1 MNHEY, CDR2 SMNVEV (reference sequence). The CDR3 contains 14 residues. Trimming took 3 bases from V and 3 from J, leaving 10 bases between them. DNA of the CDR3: TGTGCCAGCAGTTTGTCAGGGCCTACAGATACGCAGTATTTT. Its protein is CASSLSGPTDTQYF.

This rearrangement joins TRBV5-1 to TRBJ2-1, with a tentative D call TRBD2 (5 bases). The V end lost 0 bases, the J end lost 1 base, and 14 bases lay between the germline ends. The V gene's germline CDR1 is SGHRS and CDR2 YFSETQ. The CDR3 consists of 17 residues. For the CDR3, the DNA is TGCGCCAGCAGCTTGGAAATGGCGGGTCCATCCTACAATGAGCAGTTCTTC. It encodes CASSLEMAGPSYNEQFF.

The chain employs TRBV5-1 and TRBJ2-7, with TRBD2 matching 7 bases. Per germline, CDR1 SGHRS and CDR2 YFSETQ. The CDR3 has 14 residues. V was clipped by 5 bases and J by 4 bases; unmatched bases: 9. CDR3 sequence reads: CASSLTGGPYEQYF. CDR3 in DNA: TGCGCCAGCAGTCTTACGGGGGGACCGTACGAGCAGTACTTC.

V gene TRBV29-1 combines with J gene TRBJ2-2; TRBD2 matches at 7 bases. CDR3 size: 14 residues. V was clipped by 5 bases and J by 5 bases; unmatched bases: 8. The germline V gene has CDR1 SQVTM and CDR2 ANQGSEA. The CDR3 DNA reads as TGCAGCGTTCCACGGGGGGTCGGGACCGGGGAGCTGTTTTTT. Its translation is CSVPRGVGTGELFF.

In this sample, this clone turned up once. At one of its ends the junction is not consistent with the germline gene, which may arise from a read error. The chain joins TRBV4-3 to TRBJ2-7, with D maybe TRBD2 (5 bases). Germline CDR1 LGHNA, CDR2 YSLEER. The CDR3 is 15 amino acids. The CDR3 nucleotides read TGCGCCAGCAGCCAAGATCGAGGTAGCGTGTACGAGCGGTACTTC. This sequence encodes CASSQDRGSVYERYF.

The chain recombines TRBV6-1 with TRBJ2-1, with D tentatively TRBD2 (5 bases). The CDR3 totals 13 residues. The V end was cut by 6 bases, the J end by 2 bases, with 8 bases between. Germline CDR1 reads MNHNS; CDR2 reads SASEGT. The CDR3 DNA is TGTGCCAGCAGCCCGGGGACCTACAATGAGCAGTTCTTC. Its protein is CASSPGTYNEQFF.

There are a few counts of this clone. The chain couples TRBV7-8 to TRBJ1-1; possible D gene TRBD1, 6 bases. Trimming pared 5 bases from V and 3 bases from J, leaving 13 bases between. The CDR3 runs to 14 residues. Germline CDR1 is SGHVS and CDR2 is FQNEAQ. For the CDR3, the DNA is TGTGCCAGCAGCCCCGAGGGGGGGGACACTGAAGCTTTCTTT. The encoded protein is CASSPEGGDTEAFF.

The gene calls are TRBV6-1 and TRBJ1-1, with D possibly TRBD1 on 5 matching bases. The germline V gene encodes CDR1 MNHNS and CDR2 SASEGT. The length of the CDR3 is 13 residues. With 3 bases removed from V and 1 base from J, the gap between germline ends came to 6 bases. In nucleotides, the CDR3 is TGTGCCAGCAGTGACAGGGAGAACACTGAAGCTTTCTTT. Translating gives CASSDRENTEAFF.

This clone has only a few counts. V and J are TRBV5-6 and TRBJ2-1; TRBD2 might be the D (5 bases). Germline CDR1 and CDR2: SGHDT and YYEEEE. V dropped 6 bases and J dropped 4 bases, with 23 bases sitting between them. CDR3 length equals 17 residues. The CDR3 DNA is TGTGCCAGCATCATGAGTTCTAGCTCATTGGGGTACAATGAGCAGTTCTTC. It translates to CASIMSSSSLGYNEQFF. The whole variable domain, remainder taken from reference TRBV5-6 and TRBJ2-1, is DAGVTQSPTHLIKTRGQQVTLRCSPKSGHDTVSWYQQALGQGPQFIFQYYEEEERQRGNFPDRFSGHQFPNYSSELNVNALLLGDSALYLCASIMSSSSLGYNEQFFGPGTRLTVL.

This chain's CDR3 is CASSPGVDRVHNEQFF. CDR3 nucleotide sequence: TGTGCCAGCAGCCCGGGGGTGGACAGGGTCCACAATGAGCAGTTCTTC. J is TRBJ2-1 and V is TRBV4-2, with TRBD1 matching over 8 bases. Germline V gene sequence: CDR1 LGHNA, CDR2 YNFKEQ. V lost 4 bases and J lost 5; bases outside the gene matches: 10. The CDR3 has 16 amino acids.

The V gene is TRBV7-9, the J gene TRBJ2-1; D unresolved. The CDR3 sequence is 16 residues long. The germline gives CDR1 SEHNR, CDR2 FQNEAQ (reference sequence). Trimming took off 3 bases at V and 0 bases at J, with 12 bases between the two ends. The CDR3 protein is CASSLVGGSSYNEQFF. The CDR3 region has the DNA TGTGCCAGCAGCTTGGTCGGCGGATCCTCCTACAATGAGCAGTTCTTC.

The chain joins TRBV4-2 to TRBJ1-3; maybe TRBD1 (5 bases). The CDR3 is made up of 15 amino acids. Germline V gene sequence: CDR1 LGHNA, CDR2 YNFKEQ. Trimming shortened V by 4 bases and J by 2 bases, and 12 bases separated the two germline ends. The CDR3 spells CASSPRVAAGNTIYF. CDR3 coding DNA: TGTGCCAGCAGCCCCAGGGTTGCGGCTGGAAACACCATATATTTT.

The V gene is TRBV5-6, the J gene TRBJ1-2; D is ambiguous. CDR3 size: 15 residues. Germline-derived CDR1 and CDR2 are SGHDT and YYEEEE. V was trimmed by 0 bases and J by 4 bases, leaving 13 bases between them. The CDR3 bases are TGTGCCAGCAGCTTGGCCGCAGTAACAGCCTATGGCTACACCTTC. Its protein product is CASSLAAVTAYGYTF.

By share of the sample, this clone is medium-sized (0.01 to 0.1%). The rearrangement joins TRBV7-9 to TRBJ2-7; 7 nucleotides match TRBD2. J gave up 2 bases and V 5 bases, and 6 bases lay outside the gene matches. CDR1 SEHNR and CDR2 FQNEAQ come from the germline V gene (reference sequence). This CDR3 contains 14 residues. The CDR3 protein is CASSAGTTTYEQYF. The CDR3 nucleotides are TGTGCCAGCAGCGCCGGGACTACCACCTACGAGCAGTACTTC.

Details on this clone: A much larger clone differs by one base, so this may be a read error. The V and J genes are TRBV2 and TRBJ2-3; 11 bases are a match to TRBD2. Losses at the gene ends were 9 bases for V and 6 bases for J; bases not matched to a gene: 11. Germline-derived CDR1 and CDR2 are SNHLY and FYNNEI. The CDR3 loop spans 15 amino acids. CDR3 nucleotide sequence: TGTGCCAGAAGGGGGGCTAGCGGGGGGTGGGATACGCAGTATTTT. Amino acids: CARRGASGGWDTQYF.

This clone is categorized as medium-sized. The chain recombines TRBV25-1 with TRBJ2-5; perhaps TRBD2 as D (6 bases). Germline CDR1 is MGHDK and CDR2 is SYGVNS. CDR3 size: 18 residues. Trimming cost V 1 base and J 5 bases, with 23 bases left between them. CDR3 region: CASSESLRLDWYGETQYF. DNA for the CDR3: TGTGCCAGCAGTGAATCCCTACGACTAGACTGGTATGGGGAGACCCAGTACTTC.

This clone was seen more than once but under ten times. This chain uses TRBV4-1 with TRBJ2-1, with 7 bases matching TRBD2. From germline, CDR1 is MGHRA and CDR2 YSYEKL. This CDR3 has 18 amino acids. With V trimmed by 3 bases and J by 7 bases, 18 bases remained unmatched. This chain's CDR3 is CASSHRSSGGVNWNEQFF. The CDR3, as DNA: TGCGCCAGCAGCCACCGATCTAGCGGTGGAGTTAATTGGAATGAGCAGTTCTTC.

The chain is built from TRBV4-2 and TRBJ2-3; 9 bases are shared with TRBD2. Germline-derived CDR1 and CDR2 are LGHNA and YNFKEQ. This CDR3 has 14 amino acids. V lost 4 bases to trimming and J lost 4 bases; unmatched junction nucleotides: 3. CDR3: CASSPGLAPDTQYF. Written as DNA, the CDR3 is TGTGCCAGCAGCCCGGGACTAGCACCAGATACGCAGTATTTT.

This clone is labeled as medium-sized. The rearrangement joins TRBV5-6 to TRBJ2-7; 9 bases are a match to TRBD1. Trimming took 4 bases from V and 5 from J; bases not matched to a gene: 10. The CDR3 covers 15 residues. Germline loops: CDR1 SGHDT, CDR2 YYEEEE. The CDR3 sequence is CASSGAGTGYDEQYF. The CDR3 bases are TGTGCCAGCAGCGGGGCCGGGACAGGGTACGACGAGCAGTACTTC.

The CDR3 region has the DNA TGTGCCTGGGACCCGGACAGATCCTACGAGCAGTACTTC. Encoded protein: CAWDPDRSYEQYF. The V gene is TRBV30, the J gene TRBJ2-7, with a tentative D call TRBD1 (6 bases). CDR1 and CDR2 from the germline V gene are GTSNPN and SVGIG (reference sequence). CDR3 length: 13 amino acids. V shed 5 bases and J shed 1 base, with 12 bases lying between them.